This T cell receptor (beta chain) comes out of a study of radiotherapy plus CTLA-4 blockade in lung cancer. General study results and limits: Strongest reported response predictors: early blood clone changes and post-radiation interferon-beta.

CDR1 and CDR2 (germline): SGHTA, FQGNSA. The CDR3 length is 16 residues. The junction had 4 bases not matched to a gene; V was cut back by 5 bases and J by 1 base. Lung cancer patients with chemo-refractory metastatic non-small-cell disease were given focal radiation plus CTLA-4 blockade with ipilimumab. About this clone itself: As yet, its antigen is unknown.

Assay: immunoSEQ multiplex PCR; the TCRdb copy retains only in-frame clones and omits some. The repertoire holds fewer than 90,000 clones, with around four fifths as singletons. The sequence derives from a human donor with non-small cell lung cancer who had stable disease on radiotherapy plus ipilimumab. This chain joins TRBV7-2 and TRBJ2-2; 10 bases match TRBD1. Specimen: peripheral blood, collected from a patient treated with radiotherapy plus ipilimumab. The CDR3 nucleotides are TGTGCCAGCAGCCCCGGGACAGGGGTGAACACCGGGGAGCTGTTTTTT. Residues: CASSPGTGVNTGELFF.